A selection of T cell receptor beta chains follows, all from one sample in a study of OX40 agonist ivuxolimab in advanced cancers. TCRdb keeps only in-frame clones here, not all; method: immunoSEQ multiplex PCR. The repertoire holds 30,000 or so clones, with about 86% as singletons. Sequenced material: CD4+ or CD8+ T cells sorted from blood, taken in a trial of the OX40 agonist ivuxolimab. The receptor source for this set is an adult with an advanced solid tumor such as melanoma, head and neck, liver or kidney cancer. Each CDR3 is given with its conserved first and last residue. D genes are given only for firm matches. The listing skips clone size in some rows; elsewhere it reads once, few, many or a size class.

V gene	clone size	D gene	J gene	CDR3 DNA	CDR3 protein
TRBV7-2	.	.	TRBJ2-3	TGTGCCAGCAGCTTAGTGGCGTCTAGCGTCACAGATACGCAGTATTTT	CASSLVASSVTDTQYF
TRBV27	.	TRBD1	TRBJ1-1	TGTGCCAGCAGTTTGGCAGGGGGCAGAGAAGCTTTCTTT	CASSLAGGREAFF
TRBV19	.	.	TRBJ2-3	TGTGCCAGTAGTACCCAGGGTCCAGATACGCAGTATTTT	CASSTQGPDTQYF
TRBV27	.	.	TRBJ1-2	TGTGCCAGCAGTTTATCCGGGGGGAATGGCTACACCTTC	CASSLSGGNGYTF
TRBV11-2	.	.	TRBJ1-5	TGTGCCAGCAGCTTAGGACAGTACAATCAGCCCCAGCATTTT	CASSLGQYNQPQHF
TRBV11-2	.	TRBD1	TRBJ2-7	TGTGCCAGCAGCTTAGACTGGACAGGGGTGGCTGGTGAGCAGTACTTC	CASSLDWTGVAGEQYF
TRBV7-9	.	.	TRBJ1-3	TGTGCCAGCAGCTTACCGGGCTCCGGAAACACCATATATTTT	CASSLPGSGNTIYF
TRBV6-5	.	.	TRBJ2-1	TGTGCCAGCAGTTACTCGTCAGCCTACAATGAGCAGTTCTTC	CASSYSSAYNEQFF
TRBV27	.	TRBD1	TRBJ1-1	TGTGCCAGCAGTTTGTCACAGGGGGCGCGGACTGAAGCTTTCTTT	CASSLSQGARTEAFF
TRBV28	.	.	TRBJ2-3	TGTGCCAGCAGTTTTGGAAGGGATACGCAGTATTTT	CASSFGRDTQYF
TRBV6-5	.	.	TRBJ2-7	TGTGCCAGCAGTTACTTCACAGAACCCTACGAGCAGTACTTC	CASSYFTEPYEQYF
TRBV2	.	.	TRBJ1-5	TGTGCCAGCAGTCCGTCGCGCAGGGCCCGAAGCAATCAGCCCCAGCATTTT	CASSPSRRARSNQPQHF
TRBV15	.	TRBD1	TRBJ1-3	TGTGCCACCAGCAGAGACAGGGGGGGTACTGGAAACACCATATATTTT	CATSRDRGGTGNTIYF
TRBV29-1	.	.	TRBJ2-7	TGCAGCGTTCGGGTTACCTACGAGCAGTACTTC	CSVRVTYEQYF
TRBV2	.	.	TRBJ2-7	TGTGCCGGCCGGGACGCAAATATCTACGAGCAGTACTTC	CAGRDANIYEQYF
TRBV14	.	.	TRBJ2-3	TGTGCCAGCAGCCAAGATGCAGGGGCGGGAGATACGCAGTATTTT	CASSQDAGAGDTQYF
TRBV10-2	.	.	TRBJ1-2	TGCGCCAGCAGTGAGGAGCTCCTACAGAGATACTATGGCTACACCTTC	CASSEELLQRYYGYTF
TRBV5-6	.	TRBD1	TRBJ1-2	TGTGCCAGCAGCCCCCTGGGGGCAGGGGGTTATGGCTACACCTTC	CASSPLGAGGYGYTF
TRBV7-9	once	.	TRBJ2-7	TGTGCCAGCAGCTTAGGTTCCGGGAACTTTTTTTACGAGCAGTACTTC	CASSLGSGNFFYEQYF
TRBV4-1	.	.	TRBJ2-7	TGCGCCAGCAGCCAAGAACCGGTTCCCGGCTACGAGCAGTACTTC	CASSQEPVPGYEQYF
TRBV7-9	.	TRBD2	TRBJ2-7	TGTGCCAGCAGCTTATCACCAGCGGGAGTTAACGAGCAGTACTTC	CASSLSPAGVNEQYF
TRBV19	.	.	TRBJ1-1	TGTGCCAGTAGTATCCCTCCAGGGAGGGCTTTCTTT	CASSIPPGRAFF
TRBV4-1	.	.	TRBJ1-5	TGCGCCAGCAGCCAAGATTCCGGTGCTCAGCCCCAGCATTTT	CASSQDSGAQPQHF
TRBV4-1	.	.	TRBJ2-7	TGCGCCAGCAGCCAAGTTCCTAGCGTATCCTACGAGCAGTACTTC	CASSQVPSVSYEQYF
TRBV5-6	.	TRBD1	TRBJ2-7	TGTGCCAGCAGCCCCGGACAGGGATCCTACGAGCAGTACTTC	CASSPGQGSYEQYF
TRBV6-5	.	TRBD1	TRBJ2-1	TGTGCCAGCAGTTTGACAGGGGGCTTGAATGAGCAGTTCTTC	CASSLTGGLNEQFF
TRBV28	.	.	TRBJ2-7	TGTGCCAGCAGTGGTGTGGGGGCCTACGAGCAGTACTTC	CASSGVGAYEQYF
TRBV7-8	.	.	TRBJ2-1	TGTGCCAGCACCCTAGGGGGGGAGGGCAATGAGCAGTTCTTC	CASTLGGEGNEQFF
TRBV20-1	few	.	TRBJ1-1	TGCAGTGGACAGCGCGCTTTCTTT	CSGQRAFF
TRBV18	.	.	TRBJ2-7	TGTGCCAGCTCACCACCAGGGCAGGGTGACGACGAGCAGTACTTC	CASSPPGQGDDEQYF
TRBV7-9	.	.	TRBJ2-3	TGTGCCAGCAGCCTCCCGCTGGATACGCAGTATTTT	CASSLPLDTQYF
TRBV28	few	TRBD1	TRBJ2-1	TGTGCCAGCAGTTTAGAACAGGGGGCTAGTTGGGATGAGCAGTTCTTC	CASSLEQGASWDEQFF
TRBV7-3	.	.	TRBJ2-1	TGTGCCAGCAGCTCCGACGGACTAAACAATGAGCAGTTCTTC	CASSSDGLNNEQFF
TRBV6-6	.	.	TRBJ1-5	TGTGCCAGCAGTTACGAGGGTAGCAATCAGCCCCAGCATTTT	CASSYEGSNQPQHF
TRBV10-1	.	.	TRBJ1-1	TGCGCCAGCAGTGCTCCGGATATGAACACTGAAGCTTTCTTT	CASSAPDMNTEAFF
TRBV29-1	.	.	TRBJ1-2	TGCAGCGTCTCGGGACGACCAACTAACTATGGCTACACCTTC	CSVSGRPTNYGYTF
TRBV6-1	.	.	TRBJ2-7	TGTGCCAGCAGTGAAAATACAGGAACATCCTACGAGCAGTACTTC	CASSENTGTSYEQYF
TRBV5-6	.	.	TRBJ2-6	TGTGCCAGCAGCTTGCGGGGGCTTGGTGGGGCCAACGTCCTGACTTTC	CASSLRGLGGANVLTF
TRBV7-8	.	TRBD2	TRBJ2-7	TGTGCCAGCAGCTTAGAGCGGGGGGCGCACGAGCAGTACTTC	CASSLERGAHEQYF
TRBV5-6	.	.	TRBJ1-1	TGTGCCAGCAGCTTCCGCTACCGGGAGCCGAACACTGAAGCTTTCTTT	CASSFRYREPNTEAFF
TRBV2	.	.	TRBJ1-2	TGTGCCAGCAGCGAAGCTGCCGTGGGCTACTATGGCTACACCTTC	CASSEAAVGYYGYTF
TRBV9	.	TRBD1	TRBJ2-7	TGTGCCAGCAGCGCCGGGACAGCAACCTACGAGCAGTACTTC	CASSAGTATYEQYF
TRBV6-1	.	.	TRBJ2-3	TGTGCCAGCAGTGAAGGAATTAGTGTGGGGTTAAACACAGATACGCAGTATTTT	CASSEGISVGLNTDTQYF
TRBV28	once	TRBD2	TRBJ2-7	TGTGCCAGCAGTTTAGGACTAGGGAGATACGAGCAGTACTTC	CASSLGLGRYEQYF
TRBV5-4	.	TRBD1	TRBJ2-7	TGTGCCAGCAGCGGAACCCACTCGGGACAGCGCTTTTACTTC	CASSGTHSGQRFYF
TRBV7-8	.	.	TRBJ2-7	TGTGCCAGCAGCTCAACAAGTAACGAGCAGTACTTC	CASSSTSNEQYF
TRBV15	.	TRBD1	TRBJ1-6	TGTGCCACCAGCAGGACAGGGGATTCACCCCTCCACTTT	CATSRTGDSPLHF
TRBV28	.	TRBD2	TRBJ2-1	TGTGCCAGCAGTTCTTCTAGCGGGAGGGTCTGGGATGAGCAGTTCTTC	CASSSSSGRVWDEQFF